This T cell receptor (beta chain) came from a study of cytomegalovirus exposure and HLA in healthy donors. The donors were in the approximately 120-subject validation cohort; that cohort was separate from the roughly 730-subject first cohort. CDR1 and CDR2 from the germline V gene are KGHSH and LQKENI. Between the trimmed V and J ends, which lost 4 bases and 5 bases, there was a span of 15 bases. This CDR3 comprises 15 residues. TCRdb keeps only in-frame clones here, not all; method: immunoSEQ multiplex PCR. The table records about 200,000 clones, around 80% of them present only once. The receptor comes from a woman in her twenties or thirties in good health and CMV-seronegative. The genes are TRBV18 and TRBJ1-5; D is ambiguous. Sequenced: PBMCs. The CDR3 here is CASSLSRAVDQPQHF. CDR3 in DNA: TGTGCCAGCTCACTTTCGAGAGCTGTGGATCAGCCCCAGCATTTT.